This T cell receptor (beta chain) was identified in a study of preoperative IRX-2 immunotherapy in early breast cancer. Clones were sequenced by immunoSEQ multiplex PCR, and TCRdb holds only the in-frame ones, with some missing. The sample has tens of thousands of clones; 81% are singletons. The treatment: preoperative locoregional IRX-2 cytokine immunotherapy. Samples came from a phase Ib trial of preoperative locoregional IRX-2 cytokine immunotherapy. CDR1 is GTSNPN and CDR2 is SVGIG in the germline V gene (reference sequence). This CDR3 is 14 amino acids long. Trimming removed 1 base from V and 8 bases from J, with 14 bases in between.

The chain employs TRBV30 and TRBJ1-4; no definite D call. Source: lymph node tissue, taken after IRX-2 immunotherapy. The source is a human donor with breast cancer. Here the CDR3 DNA reads TGTGCCTGGAGTGATCTGCGATGGAGAGAAAAACTGTTTTTT. This codes for CAWSDLRWREKLFF.